The clone carrying this T cell receptor (beta chain) has at least ten counts. This entry is derived from a study of T cell repertoires in cytomegalovirus infection. Study information: Indications of both CMV infection and matching HLA type were provided by public TCR beta signatures.

The V gene end was trimmed by 5 bases and the J gene end by 4 bases; junction bases not matched to a gene: 11. The CDR3 covers 16 residues. CDR1 and CDR2 (germline): SGHAT, FQNNGV. TCRdb itself ran the reads through MiXCR, one entry per CDR3 protein. In the table there are roughly 320,000 distinct CDR3 sequences, about 8.8% of which are singletons. This clonotype originated in a human donor in good health (CMV status not recorded). Some clones in this sample may be carry-over from other donors' samples. V and J are TRBV11-2 and TRBJ2-1; 7 bases fit TRBD2. Specimen: PBMCs. Here the CDR3 DNA reads TGTGCCAGCAGCCCCCGGAGCGGGGTGGGTTACAATGAGCAGTTCTTC. This encodes CASSPRSGVGYNEQFF.